One and the same sample provided the 27 T cell receptor beta chains below, sequenced in a study of T-cell memory formation after mild COVID-19. TCRdb analysed the 5' RACE reads with MiXCR anew, one entry per CDR3 protein. The sample holds under 300,000 distinct CDR3 sequences; approximately 8% are singletons and the top ten take about 22%. Source material: PBMCs or a T cell subset sorted from them (not recorded which). These TCRs come from a young man who had mild COVID-19 (a few samples of this study predate the infection). Cell type and time point are not known.

V and J are TRBV7-9 and TRBJ2-5; TRBD2 matches at 7 bases. From germline, CDR1 is SEHNR and CDR2 FQNEAQ (reference sequence). V trimming: 5 bases; J trimming: 1 base; junction bases outside the gene matches: 10. CDR3 size: 16 residues. CDR3 residues: CASSPPAGPIQETQYF. CDR3 nucleotides: TGTGCCAGCAGCCCCCCAGCGGGGCCCATCCAAGAGACCCAGTACTTC. The variable domain in full, with the rest retrieved from reference TRBV7-9 and TRBJ2-5, is DTGVSQNPRHKITKRGQNVTFRCDPISEHNRLYWYRQTLGQGPEFLTYFQNEAQLEKSRLLSDRFSAERPKGSFSTLEIQRTEQGDSAMYLCASSPPAGPIQETQYFGPGTRLLVL.

V usage is TRBV6-5 and J usage is TRBJ2-3, with D tentatively TRBD2 (5 bases). Germline V gives CDR1 MNHEY, CDR2 SVGAGI. The CDR3 totals 15 residues. V lost 6 bases and J lost 2, with 15 bases in between. The CDR3 here is CASSRFGVITDTQYF. In DNA, the CDR3 is TGTGCCAGCAGCCGCTTCGGGGTCATCACAGATACGCAGTATTTT.

Ten or more counts support this clonotype. The chain uses TRBV11-2 and TRBJ1-1; D gene ambiguous. Germline assignment: CDR1 SGHAT and CDR2 FQNNGV. The CDR3 is made up of 16 amino acids. The V and J ends lost 0 bases and 0 bases respectively, with 11 bases between them. Here the CDR3 reads CASSLEFGKMNTEAFF. The CDR3 coding sequence is TGTGCCAGCAGCTTAGAGTTTGGAAAAATGAACACTGAAGCTTTCTTT.

This clonotype has just a few counts. V gene TRBV3-1 combines with J gene TRBJ2-7, with 11 nucleotides matching TRBD2. The CDR3 runs 14 residues. Losses at the gene ends were 8 bases for V and 4 bases for J; bases not matched to a gene: 7. Germline values: CDR1 LGHDT, CDR2 YNNKEL (reference sequence). CDR3 loop: CASAAGTSGYEQYF. DNA for the CDR3: TGTGCCAGCGCAGCTGGGACTAGCGGTTACGAGCAGTACTTC.

This clonotype came up many times. The chain carries TRBV27 and TRBJ2-3; possible D gene TRBD2, 5 bases. Trimming removed 7 bases at V and 4 bases at J, with 12 bases between. There are 13 residues in the CDR3. Germline loops: CDR1 MNHEY, CDR2 SMNVEV (reference sequence). The CDR3 DNA reads TGTGCCAGCACGGACGCCGGGGCAGATACGCAGTATTTT. As protein: CASTDAGADTQYF.

In its sample, this clonotype was seen a few times. The V call is TRBV20-1, the J call TRBJ2-7; D uncertain. CDR1 and CDR2 (germline): DFQATT, SNEGSKA (reference sequence). The V and J ends lost 1 base and 2 bases respectively, with 12 bases between them. The CDR3 runs 14 residues. The CDR3 is CSARAAQRPYEQYV. The CDR3, as DNA: TGCAGTGCTAGAGCGGCACAACGGCCCTACGAGCAGTACGTC.

This clonotype was detected a few times. V usage is TRBV5-1 and J usage is TRBJ1-2; tentatively, D is TRBD1 (5 bases). The germline V gene encodes CDR1 SGHRS and CDR2 YFSETQ. There are 15 residues in the CDR3. Trimming shortened V by 3 bases and J by 6 bases, and 18 bases separated the two germline ends. The CDR3 loop reads CASSSGSAREDGYTF. CDR3 in DNA: TGCGCCAGCAGCTCGGGGTCGGCCAGGGAGGATGGCTACACCTTC. Variable domain in full (rest from reference TRBV5-1 and TRBJ1-2): KAGVTQTPRYLIKTRGQQVTLSCSPISGHRSVSWYQQTPGQGLQFLFEYFSETQRNKGNFPGRFSGRQFSNSRSEMNVSTLELGDSALYLCASSSGSAREDGYTFGSGTRLTVV.

J is TRBJ2-1 and V is TRBV30; D gene unclear. Germline CDR1 GTSNPN, CDR2 SVGIG (reference sequence). V lost 0 bases to trimming and J lost 2 bases, with 5 bases between them. The CDR3 runs to 13 residues. This CDR3 is CAWSVITYNEQFF. CDR3 in DNA: TGTGCCTGGAGTGTTATTACCTACAATGAGCAGTTCTTC. The full variable domain, with the rest looked up from reference TRBV30 and TRBJ2-1, is SQTIHQWPATLVQPVGSPLSLECTVEGTSNPNLYWYRQAAGRGLQLLFYSVGIGQISSEVPQNLSASRPQDRQFILSSKKLLLSDSGFYLCAWSVITYNEQFFGPGTRLTVL.

V is TRBV30 and J is TRBJ2-7; 10 positions match TRBD1. Losses at the gene ends were 2 bases for V and 2 bases for J; bases not matched to a gene: 6. This CDR3 is 15 amino acids long. From germline, CDR1 is GTSNPN and CDR2 SVGIG (reference sequence). Here the CDR3 DNA reads TGTGCCTGGAGTCCGGGACAGGGGATTGCCTACGAGCAGTACTTC. Translating it yields CAWSPGQGIAYEQYF.

A few counts support this clonotype. CDR3 nucleotide sequence: TGTGCCAGCAGAGAGAGGGATAGGGGCGAGCAGTACGTC. Protein sequence: CASRERDRGEQYV. The genes are TRBV6-2 or TRBV6-3 and TRBJ2-7; TRBD1 or TRBD2 may be the D gene (5 bases each). The CDR3 sequence is 13 residues long. Per germline, CDR1 MNHEY and CDR2 SVGEGT. With 6 bases removed from V and 6 bases from J, the gap between germline ends came to 15 bases.

The J gene is TRBJ2-7, the V gene TRBV20-1; 12 bases fit TRBD2. The CDR3 is 15 residues long. The junction had 9 bases not matched to a gene; V was cut back by 3 bases and J by 6 bases. Germline V gives CDR1 DFQATT, CDR2 SNEGSKA (reference sequence). The CDR3 loop reads CSAREGLAGSPEQYV. In nucleotides, the CDR3 is TGCAGTGCTAGGGAAGGACTAGCGGGGTCACCCGAGCAGTACGTC.

The V call is TRBV4-3, the J call TRBJ1-1; no reliable D call. The CDR3 covers 15 residues. Trimming shortened V by 7 bases and J by 1 base, and 16 bases separated the two germline ends. Germline lookup yields CDR1 LGHNA and CDR2 YSLEER. The CDR3 region has the DNA TGCGCCAGCAACCCGACGGCGGGTCAGAACACTGAAGCTTTCTTT. It specifies CASNPTAGQNTEAFF.

This clonotype was observed a handful of times. This chain connects TRBV20-1 to TRBJ2-1, with 7 bases aligning to TRBD1. The V gene end was trimmed by 4 bases and the J gene end by 2 bases; junction bases not matched to a gene: 5. The CDR3 covers 14 residues. Germline V lookup: CDR1 DFQATT, CDR2 SNEGSKA (reference sequence). CDR3 bases: TGCAGTGCTACCCGGGACAGCCCCTACAATGAGCAGTTCTTC. Translating it yields CSATRDSPYNEQFF.

This clonotype was recorded many times. The junction shows a germline mismatch at one end, possibly a read error. This chain connects TRBV5-1 to TRBJ2-5, with 11 positions matching TRBD1. CDR3 length: 15 residues. The germline V gene encodes CDR1 SGHRS and CDR2 YFSETQ. The CDR3 spells CASSLGTGGQETQYF. Written as DNA, the CDR3 is TGTGCCAGCAGCTTAGGGACAGGGGGCCAAGAGACCCAGTACTTC. The variable domain in full, with the rest retrieved from reference TRBV5-1 and TRBJ2-5, is KAGVTQTPRYLIKTRGQQVTLSCSPISGHRSVSWYQQTPGQGLQFLFEYFSETQRNKGNFPGRFSGRQFSNSRSEMNVSTLELGDSALYLCASSLGTGGQETQYFGPGTRLLVL.

A word on this clonotype: This may be a read error, as it is one base from a much larger clone. J is TRBJ1-6 and V is TRBV5-5; perhaps TRBD1 as D (5 bases). The length of the CDR3 is 13 residues. The germline gives CDR1 SGHKS, CDR2 YYEKEE (reference sequence). CDR3 nucleotide sequence: TGTGCCAGTGGGGGGGGACCCGAGTCACCCATCCACTTT. Protein: CASGGGPESPIHF.

The rearrangement uses TRBV12-3 or TRBV12-4 and TRBJ2-2, with a tentative D call TRBD2 (7 bases). The CDR3 covers 15 residues. Trimming shortened V by 6 bases and J by 4 bases, and 15 bases separated the two germline ends. The CDR3 DNA follows: TGTGCCAGCAGCCCAGGGGCTAGCGGCACCGGGGAGCTGTTTTTT. Protein: CASSPGASGTGELFF.

V is TRBV12-3 or TRBV12-4 and J is TRBJ1-2; 7 positions match TRBD1. This CDR3 is built from 13 residues. The junction had 5 bases not matched to a gene; V was cut back by 7 bases and J by 3 bases. The CDR3 sequence is CASTSDRDYGYTF. CDR3 DNA sequence: TGTGCCAGCACCTCAGACAGGGACTATGGCTACACCTTC.

This clonotype has just a few counts. CDR3 loop: CSARVDYEQYF. CDR3 coding DNA: TGCAGTGCTAGAGTCGACTACGAGCAGTACTTC. The chain carries TRBV20-1 and TRBJ2-7; D is uncertain. V was pared by 1 base and J by 3 bases, with 4 bases between. CDR1 and CDR2 (germline): DFQATT, SNEGSKA (reference sequence). The CDR3 contains 11 residues.

This clonotype was picked up many times. The genes are TRBV7-2 and TRBJ2-3, with 10 bases matching TRBD1. After removal of 1 base from V and 0 bases from J, the junction contained 1 base not matched to a gene. This CDR3 is built from 16 residues. Germline V CDR1 and CDR2: SGHTA, FQGNSA. The CDR3 sequence is CASSLGGQGSTDTQYF. In DNA form, the CDR3 reads TGTGCCAGCAGCTTAGGGGGACAGGGGAGCACAGATACGCAGTATTTT.

This clonotype was seen ten or more times. The chain recombines TRBV7-9 with TRBJ2-3; the D gene is possibly TRBD1 (5 bases). Germline values: CDR1 SEHNR, CDR2 FQNEAQ (reference sequence). V lost 9 bases and J 2 bases, leaving 12 bases between the germline ends. The CDR3 runs 13 residues. The CDR3 nucleotides read TGTGCCAGTGCCCAGGACAACACAGATACGCAGTATTTT. Amino acid sequence: CASAQDNTDTQYF. Based on the CDR3 plus reference TRBV7-9 and TRBJ2-3, the full variable domain is DTGVSQNPRHKITKRGQNVTFRCDPISEHNRLYWYRQTLGQGPEFLTYFQNEAQLEKSRLLSDRFSAERPKGSFSTLEIQRTEQGDSAMYLCASAQDNTDTQYFGPGTRLTVL.

The genes are TRBV5-1 and TRBJ2-3; no definite D call. The V and J ends lost 4 bases and 4 bases respectively, with 13 bases between them. The CDR3 spans 14 residues. The V gene's germline CDR1 is SGHRS and CDR2 YFSETQ. CDR3 in amino acids: CASSRTPPPDTQYF. In DNA, the CDR3 is TGCGCCAGCAGCCGGACGCCCCCACCAGATACGCAGTATTTT.

This clonotype appeared a few times. V is TRBV7-2 and J is TRBJ2-5; perhaps TRBD2 as D (7 bases). The CDR3 has 15 residues. The germline V gene encodes CDR1 SGHTA and CDR2 FQGNSA. V was cut by 3 bases and J by 4 bases, with 15 bases left in between. CDR3 nucleotides: TGTGCCAGCAGCTTCGCCGGGGGGCGGGGAGAGACCCAGTACTTC. Its protein is CASSFAGGRGETQYF.

This clonotype was counted between two and nine times. This chain links TRBV5-5 with TRBJ1-3; D is perhaps TRBD1 (5 bases). Trimming cost V 0 bases and J 2 bases, with 9 bases left between them. The CDR3 extends over 15 amino acids. Germline-derived CDR1 and CDR2 are SGHKS and YYEKEE (reference sequence). The CDR3 DNA reads as TGTGCCAGCAGCTTGGCCAGGGACCCTGGAAACACCATATATTTT. Translating it yields CASSLARDPGNTIYF.

The sample holds many counts of this clonotype. The V gene is TRBV4-1, the J gene TRBJ2-2, with TRBD2 matching 8 bases. Germline lookup yields CDR1 MGHRA and CDR2 YSYEKL. V trimming: 1 base; J trimming: 4 bases; junction bases outside the gene matches: 2. The CDR3 has 15 amino acids. This CDR3 is CASSQAGGRTGELFF. The CDR3 DNA follows: TGCGCCAGCAGCCAAGCGGGGGGGCGCACCGGGGAGCTGTTTTTT.

This clonotype was observed many times. V is TRBV5-1 and J is TRBJ2-3, with 7 bases lining up with TRBD1. Germline assignment: CDR1 SGHRS and CDR2 YFSETQ. V shed 2 bases and J 1 base; nucleotides not matched to a gene: 7. This CDR3 comprises 16 residues. Here the CDR3 DNA reads TGCGCCAGCAGCTTATTAACAGGGGTCGGCACAGATACGCAGTATTTT. Protein product: CASSLLTGVGTDTQYF.

The chain combines TRBV7-2 with TRBJ2-3; 9 nucleotides line up with TRBD2. Germline assignment: CDR1 SGHTA and CDR2 FQGNSA. With V trimmed by 3 bases and J by 5 bases, 9 bases remained unmatched. This CDR3 region has 16 residues. DNA of the CDR3: TGTGCCAGCAGCTTCTATAGCGGGGGAGGGGGAGATACGCAGTATTTT. Encoded protein: CASSFYSGGGGDTQYF.

The chain is built from TRBV4-2 and TRBJ1-1; D is undetermined. Germline lookup yields CDR1 LGHNA and CDR2 YNFKEQ. V was clipped by 0 bases and J by 6 bases, with 14 bases between them. This CDR3 is built from 15 residues. In DNA, the CDR3 is TGTGCCAGCAGCCAAGATATGGAGTCATACGCTGAAGCTTTCTTT. Its protein product is CASSQDMESYAEAFF.